The present T cell receptor (beta chain) was sequenced within a study of cytomegalovirus exposure and HLA in healthy donors. The CDR3 extends over 14 amino acids. CDR1 is SNHLY, CDR2 FYNNEI, per germline. The V and J ends lost 9 bases and 7 bases, in that order; junction bases with no gene match: 9. PCR used 60 Vbeta primers and 13 Jbeta primers. TCRdb's table, derived via immunoSEQ multiplex PCR, lists solely in-frame clones and lacks some. Among around 140,000 clones, roughly 60% were seen once, and the ten largest hold 2.4%. Study results and limitations: Exclusion applied to some V segments, including TRBV6-2 and TRBV6-3, as they were indistinguishable. Later analysis revealed greater clonal expansion in HLA-associated TCR beta chains than in equally common others.

This clone was seen a few times. Its antigen is unidentified. The chain links TRBV2 to TRBJ2-1, with 10 bases identical to TRBD2. The sequenced sample was PBMCs. This TCR came from a woman aged 40 to 49 in good health and CMV-seronegative. CDR3 in amino acids: CASQAGTSANEQFF. The CDR3 region has the DNA TGTGCCAGTCAAGCCGGGACTAGCGCTAATGAGCAGTTCTTC.